This T cell receptor (beta chain) was sequenced for a study of T cell repertoires in cytomegalovirus infection. Study at large: Public signatures in TCR beta pointed to CMV infection and matching HLA type.

The CDR3 runs 17 residues. V shed 1 base, J shed 9 bases, and the junction held 11 bases outside the gene matches. The germline V gene has CDR1 DFQATT and CDR2 SNEGSKA (reference sequence). Remarks on this clonotype: Its antigen is currently unknown.

Via MiXCR, TCRdb re-called the reads, giving one row per CDR3 protein. The sample has some 590,000 distinct CDR3 sequences, roughly 43% seen once. Study-level results: HLA-C-restricted CMV-specific TCR beta clonotypes prevailed in the ex vivo response.

The chain links TRBV20-1 to TRBJ2-1, with 14 bases aligning to TRBD2. The sequence derives from a human donor in good health (CMV status not recorded). Some clones in this sample may be carry-over from other donors' samples. The sequencing here drew on cultured PBMCs, taken from culture after CMV antigen stimulation. CDR3 in amino acids: CSARAVGGLAGVGEQFF. CDR3 sequence (DNA): TGCAGTGCTAGAGCGGTCGGGGGACTAGCGGGGGTCGGTGAGCAGTTCTTC.